Presented here are 29 T cell receptor beta chains from one specimen sequenced in a study of T-cell memory formation after mild COVID-19. TCRdb independently ran MiXCR on the 5' RACE reads; one entry per CDR3 protein. The sample holds about 39,000 distinct CDR3 sequences, approximately 6.5% seen once. The sequenced sample consisted of PBMCs or a T cell subset sorted from them (not recorded which). The receptors derive from an adult who had mild COVID-19 (a few samples of this study predate the infection). Cell type and time point are not known.

This clonotype was observed at least ten times. The J gene is TRBJ2-1, the V gene TRBV5-1; D could derive from TRBD1 or TRBD2 (6 bases each). Germline values: CDR1 SGHRS, CDR2 YFSETQ. The germline V and J ends were trimmed by 0 bases and 7 bases, with 14 bases remaining between them. CDR3 length equals 15 residues. Here the CDR3 reads CASSLAPGAQNEQFF. As DNA, the CDR3 is TGCGCCAGCAGCTTGGCCCCGGGGGCGCAAAATGAGCAGTTCTTC. Full variable domain (remainder filled in from reference TRBV5-1 and TRBJ2-1): KAGVTQTPRYLIKTRGQQVTLSCSPISGHRSVSWYQQTPGQGLQFLFEYFSETQRNKGNFPGRFSGRQFSNSRSEMNVSTLELGDSALYLCASSLAPGAQNEQFFGPGTRLTVL.

The chain employs TRBV5-4 and TRBJ2-7; 10 positions match TRBD2. The CDR3 sequence is 14 residues long. The V gene end was trimmed by 5 bases and the J gene end by 1 base; junction bases not matched to a gene: 3. Germline CDR1 SGHNT, CDR2 YYREEE (reference sequence). The CDR3 sequence is CASRKTSGSYEQYF. DNA for the CDR3: TGTGCCAGCAGGAAGACTAGCGGGTCCTACGAGCAGTACTTC. Supplemented by reference TRBV5-4 and TRBJ2-7, the full variable domain reads ETGVTQSPTHLIKTRGQQVTLRCSSQSGHNTVSWYQQALGQGPQFIFQYYREEENGRGNFPPRFSGLQFPNYSSELNVNALELDDSALYLCASRKTSGSYEQYFGPGTRLTVT.

This clonotype was observed a few times. The rearrangement joins TRBV2 to TRBJ1-2, with a possible D match to TRBD1 (6 bases). There are 15 residues in the CDR3. Germline V CDR1 and CDR2: SNHLY, FYNNEI. V dropped 7 bases and J dropped 2 bases, with 17 bases sitting between them. CDR3 in amino acids: CASITGRGINYGYTF. The CDR3 bases are TGTGCCAGCATAACAGGAAGGGGGATCAACTATGGCTACACCTTC. Full variable domain (rest looked up from reference TRBV2 and TRBJ1-2): EPEVTQTPSHQVTQMGQEVILRCVPISNHLYFYWYRQILGQKVEFLVSFYNNEISEKSEIFDDQFSVERPDGSNFTLKIRSTKLEDSAMYFCASITGRGINYGYTFGSGTRLTVV.

This clonotype was counted ten times or more. This chain links TRBV7-3 with TRBJ2-1; D is possibly TRBD2 (5 bases). V dropped 6 bases and J dropped 4 bases, with 16 bases sitting between them. The length of the CDR3 is 15 residues. Germline assignment: CDR1 SGHTA and CDR2 FQGTGA. The CDR3: CASSFDKGGYNEQFF. In DNA, the CDR3 is TGTGCCAGCAGTTTTGACAAGGGCGGGTACAATGAGCAGTTCTTC.

This chain uses TRBV6-2 or TRBV6-3 with TRBJ1-1; perhaps TRBD1 as D (6 bases). The V and J ends lost 9 bases and 0 bases respectively, with 11 bases between them. There are 13 residues in the CDR3. In germline, CDR1 is MNHEY, CDR2 SVGEGT. As DNA, the CDR3 is TGTGCCAGTACTCGGACAGTGAACACTGAAGCTTTCTTT. Translated, it gives CASTRTVNTEAFF.

This clonotype has ten or more counts. V is TRBV3-1 and J is TRBJ2-1; 7 bases line up with TRBD2. The germline V gene has CDR1 LGHDT and CDR2 YNNKEL (reference sequence). Trimming removed 7 bases from V and 4 bases from J; junction bases left unmatched: 7. The CDR3 extends over 14 amino acids. CDR3 sequence: CASKRGLIYNEQFF. In nucleotides, the CDR3 is TGTGCCAGCAAAAGGGGACTAATATACAATGAGCAGTTCTTC.

This clonotype was counted ten times or more. This sequence joins TRBV24-1 and TRBJ2-3; D may match TRBD1 or TRBD2 (5 bases each). V dropped 4 bases and J dropped 2 bases, with 15 bases sitting between them. The CDR3 loop spans 16 amino acids. Germline-derived CDR1 and CDR2 are KGHDR and SFDVKD. CDR3 coding DNA: TGTGCCACCAGTGACCAAACACGGGACCCCACAGATACGCAGTATTTT. Translating it yields CATSDQTRDPTDTQYF.

J is TRBJ1-1 and V is TRBV4-3; a weak D match, TRBD1 (5 bases). In germline, CDR1 is LGHNA, CDR2 YSLEER. V was clipped by 0 bases and J by 3 bases, with 11 bases between them. The CDR3 consists of 15 residues. DNA of the CDR3: TGCGCCAGCAGCCAAGATCGGGGACGGTACACTGAAGCTTTCTTT. It yields the protein CASSQDRGRYTEAFF.

This clonotype has only a few counts. The V call is TRBV12-3 or TRBV12-4, the J call TRBJ2-7, with D tentatively TRBD1 or TRBD2 (6 bases each). V lost 6 bases and J 1 base, leaving 16 bases between the germline ends. The CDR3 extends over 15 amino acids. In DNA form, the CDR3 reads TGTGCCAGCAGGGAGGGGGGCGGTTCGTCCTACGAGCAGTACTTC. Translating it yields CASREGGGSSYEQYF.

This clonotype was seen a handful of times. The chain employs TRBV7-9 and TRBJ1-1; D ambiguous. CDR3 size: 14 residues. Trimming pared 1 base from V and 5 bases from J, leaving 11 bases between. Germline V gene sequence: CDR1 SEHNR, CDR2 FQNEAQ (reference sequence). As DNA, the CDR3 is TGTGCCAGCAGCTTAGTGTCGGCGGGGACTGAAGCTTTCTTT. Translating gives CASSLVSAGTEAFF.

A few counts support this clonotype. The V and J genes are TRBV20-1 and TRBJ1-2; tentative D call: TRBD1 (5 bases). Germline V gives CDR1 DFQATT, CDR2 SNEGSKA (reference sequence). V gave up 0 bases and J gave up 8 bases, with 16 bases separating them. The CDR3 has 14 residues. The CDR3 protein is CSARDNGGFSGYTF. The CDR3 DNA sequence: TGCAGTGCTAGAGATAATGGGGGGTTCTCCGGCTACACCTTC.

There are many counts of this clonotype. The V call is TRBV12-3 or TRBV12-4, the J call TRBJ1-1; D is perhaps TRBD1 (6 bases). The CDR3 runs to 14 residues. With 6 bases removed from V and 5 bases from J, the gap between germline ends came to 16 bases. CDR3 protein: CASSTLGGLTEAFF. The DNA of the CDR3 is TGTGCCAGCAGCACGCTAGGGGGGTTAACTGAAGCTTTCTTT.

This clonotype was observed at least ten times. J is TRBJ2-2 and V is TRBV5-1; TRBD2 matches 8 bases. Germline CDR1 and CDR2: SGHRS and YFSETQ. V dropped 7 bases and J dropped 0; count of bases not matched to a gene: 5. CDR3 length: 15 residues. In DNA, the CDR3 is TGCGCCAGCCAGATTAGCGGGGCGAACACCGGGGAGCTGTTTTTT. Protein: CASQISGANTGELFF.

This clonotype occurred a few times. This sequence joins TRBV11-2 and TRBJ2-6; D remains unclear. This CDR3 contains 14 residues. V was shortened by 8 bases and J by 0 bases, with 8 bases between the two germline ends. The germline V gene has CDR1 SGHAT and CDR2 FQNNGV. In DNA form, the CDR3 reads TGTGCCAGCGGGCTGGACTCTGGGGCCAACGTCCTGACTTTC. This codes for CASGLDSGANVLTF.

This clonotype was observed a few times. The chain recombines TRBV12-3 or TRBV12-4 with TRBJ1-1; TRBD1 matches at 7 bases. This CDR3 spans 11 amino acids. Trimming removed 6 bases from V and 10 bases from J; junction bases left unmatched: 5. CDR3 DNA sequence: TGTGCCAGCAGCTCCGCAGGGGGAGCTTTCTTT. It encodes CASSSAGGAFF.

The sample holds many counts of this clonotype. The chain combines TRBV12-3 or TRBV12-4 with TRBJ2-7; TRBD2 matches at 8 bases. The V segment lost 7 bases and the J segment 3 bases; nucleotides outside the gene matches: 8. The CDR3 spans 14 residues. CDR3 region: CASTLAGSYYEQYF. The CDR3 DNA reads TGTGCCAGCACCTTAGCGGGGAGCTACTACGAGCAGTACTTC.

This clonotype was seen at least ten times. The V and J genes are TRBV5-6 and TRBJ2-3; tentatively, D is TRBD2 (5 bases). Trimming left V 2 bases short and J 5 bases short, with 12 bases between. CDR1 SGHDT and CDR2 YYEEEE come from the germline V gene. The CDR3 has 14 residues. The CDR3 bases are TGTGCCAGCAGCTTTAGAGGGTCGGGAGATACGCAGTATTTT. It yields the protein CASSFRGSGDTQYF.

A few counts support this clonotype. This rearrangement joins TRBV19 to TRBJ1-1; D may be TRBD1 (6 bases). The CDR3 runs 13 residues. Germline V CDR1 and CDR2: LNHDA, SQIVND (reference sequence). V gave up 8 bases and J gave up 5 bases, with 15 bases separating them. The CDR3 spells CASRGAGVTEAFF. The CDR3 nucleotides read TGTGCCAGTCGAGGGGCAGGGGTTACTGAAGCTTTCTTT.

This clonotype was seen only a few times. This chain uses TRBV11-3 with TRBJ2-3, with D tentatively TRBD2 (7 bases). The germline CDR1 and CDR2 sequences are SGHNT and YENEEA. V was shortened by 5 bases and J by 2 bases, with 14 bases between the two germline ends. The length of the CDR3 is 15 residues. The CDR3, as DNA: TGTGCCAGCAGCGGGGGGGGCGGAACCACAGATACGCAGTATTTT. Amino acids: CASSGGGGTTDTQYF.

In nucleotides, the CDR3 is TGTGCCAGCAGCATTCAGGGGAGAACCGGGGAGCTGTTTTTT. Encoded protein: CASSIQGRTGELFF. The rearrangement joins TRBV9 to TRBJ2-2; a weak D match, TRBD1 (6 bases). Germline CDR1 is SGDLS and CDR2 is YYNGEE. The CDR3 covers 14 residues. V lost 4 bases, J lost 5 bases, and 12 bases lay in between.

This clonotype occurred a few times. This chain connects TRBV12-3 or TRBV12-4 to TRBJ1-2; D gene unclear. This CDR3 is 14 amino acids long. V was cut by 5 bases and J by 0 bases, with 10 bases left in between. This CDR3 reads CASSPIGANYGYTF. In nucleotides, the CDR3 is TGTGCCAGCAGTCCGATCGGGGCTAACTATGGCTACACCTTC.

This rearrangement joins TRBV3-1 to TRBJ2-7; TRBD2 matches 14 bases. Per germline, CDR1 LGHDT and CDR2 YNNKEL (reference sequence). The length of the CDR3 is 17 residues. With 3 bases clipped from V and 3 bases from J, the junction kept 7 bases outside the gene matches. CDR3 sequence reads: CASSQTSGGVDLYEQYF. CDR3 in DNA: TGTGCCAGCAGCCAGACTAGCGGGGGGGTCGATCTCTACGAGCAGTACTTC.

The CDR3 nucleotides are TGTGCCAGCTCACCTCTCCCCGGGACTAGCGGGAGGGCAGATACGCAGTATTTT. It specifies CASSPLPGTSGRADTQYF. The chain links TRBV18 to TRBJ2-3, with 16 bases fitting TRBD2. CDR3 length: 18 residues. Germline assignment: CDR1 KGHSH and CDR2 LQKENI. V shed 3 bases and J 4 bases; nucleotides not matched to a gene: 7.

V is TRBV5-1 and J is TRBJ2-7; 7 nucleotides align to TRBD1. Germline CDR1 is SGHRS and CDR2 is YFSETQ. The CDR3 is 13 residues long. J was trimmed by 3 bases and V by 4 bases; bases with no gene match: 4. The CDR3 here is CASSPDRFYEQYF. The CDR3 DNA is TGCGCCAGCAGCCCGGACAGGTTCTACGAGCAGTACTTC. Combining the CDR3 with reference TRBV5-1 and TRBJ2-7 gives the whole variable domain KAGVTQTPRYLIKTRGQQVTLSCSPISGHRSVSWYQQTPGQGLQFLFEYFSETQRNKGNFPGRFSGRQFSNSRSEMNVSTLELGDSALYLCASSPDRFYEQYFGPGTRLTVT.

This clonotype was observed a few times. The J gene is TRBJ1-1, the V gene TRBV7-9; perhaps TRBD1 as D (6 bases). Trimming cost V 2 bases and J 6 bases, with 13 bases left between them. CDR1 is SEHNR and CDR2 is FQNEAQ in the germline V gene (reference sequence). This CDR3 is 14 amino acids long. The CDR3 here is CASSLSSRGAEAFF. DNA for the CDR3: TGTGCCAGCAGCTTAAGCTCCAGGGGTGCTGAAGCTTTCTTT. The full variable domain, with the rest looked up from reference TRBV7-9 and TRBJ1-1, is DTGVSQNPRHKITKRGQNVTFRCDPISEHNRLYWYRQTLGQGPEFLTYFQNEAQLEKSRLLSDRFSAERPKGSFSTLEIQRTEQGDSAMYLCASSLSSRGAEAFFGQGTRLTVV.

This clonotype was seen at least ten times. The chain joins TRBV30 to TRBJ2-1; D tentatively reads TRBD1 or TRBD2 (6 bases each). The CDR3 covers 12 residues. V lost 3 bases to trimming and J lost 10 bases, with 13 bases between them. Per the germline V gene, CDR1 is GTSNPN and CDR2 is SVGIG (reference sequence). The CDR3 reads CAWRSEGGEQFF. CDR3 in DNA: TGTGCCTGGAGGAGTGAGGGGGGAGAGCAGTTCTTC.

This clonotype was recorded at least ten times. The chain couples TRBV5-1 to TRBJ2-7; no firm D call. Germline V gene data show CDR1 as SGHRS and CDR2 as YFSETQ. This CDR3 is built from 16 residues. The ends were cut back, 0 bases at V and 3 bases at J, with 16 bases in the middle. CDR3 bases: TGCGCCAGCAGCTTGGGCGGAAACCTACTAAACTACGAGCAGTACTTC. This translates into CASSLGGNLLNYEQYF.

The chain has TRBV5-1 and TRBJ2-7; 10 bases map to TRBD2. Germline values: CDR1 SGHRS, CDR2 YFSETQ. Trimming took 3 bases from V and 2 from J; bases not matched to a gene: 8. CDR3 length equals 16 residues. For the CDR3, the DNA is TGCGCCAGCAGCTACCGAGCGGGGGGGGAAACCTACGAGCAGTACTTC. Protein sequence: CASSYRAGGETYEQYF.

This clonotype showed up many times. The J gene is TRBJ2-1, the V gene TRBV29-1; 10 nucleotides line up with TRBD2. CDR3 length equals 15 residues. Germline CDR1 is SQVTM and CDR2 is ANQGSEA. J was trimmed by 4 bases and V by 7 bases; bases with no gene match: 10. CDR3 protein: CSGRTGTSVYNEQFF. The CDR3, as DNA: TGCAGCGGTCGGACCGGGACTAGCGTTTACAATGAGCAGTTCTTC.